In this sample, the clone carrying this T cell receptor beta chain turned up a few times. The sample belongs to a study of blood T cell repertoires in COVID-19. CDR1 LNHDA and CDR2 SQIVND come from the germline V gene (reference sequence). Deletions cut 10 bases from V and 2 bases from J, with 21 bases between. This CDR3 has 16 amino acids. TCRdb's table, derived via immunoSEQ multiplex PCR, lists solely in-frame clones and lacks some. The sample lists roughly 87,000 clones; 80% to 90% were seen once. The source is a woman older than 75 with active COVID-19. The chain combines TRBV19 with TRBJ1-5, with TRBD1 as a possible D gene (6 bases). Input material: peripheral blood. As DNA, the CDR3 is TGTGCCACCATCAAAACAGGGCTGGTCGGCAATCAGCCCCAGCATTTT. Protein product: CATIKTGLVGNQPQHF.